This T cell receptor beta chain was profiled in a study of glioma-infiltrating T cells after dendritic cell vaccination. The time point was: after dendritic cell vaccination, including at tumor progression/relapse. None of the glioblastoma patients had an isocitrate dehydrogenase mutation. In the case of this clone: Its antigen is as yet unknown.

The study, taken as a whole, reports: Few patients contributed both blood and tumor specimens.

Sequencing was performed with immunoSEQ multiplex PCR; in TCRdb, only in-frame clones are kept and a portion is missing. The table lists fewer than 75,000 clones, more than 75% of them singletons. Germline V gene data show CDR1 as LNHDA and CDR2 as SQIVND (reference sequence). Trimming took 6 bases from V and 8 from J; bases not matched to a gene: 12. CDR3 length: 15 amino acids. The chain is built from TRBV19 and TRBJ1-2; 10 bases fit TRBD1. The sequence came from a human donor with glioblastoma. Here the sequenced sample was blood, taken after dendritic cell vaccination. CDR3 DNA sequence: TGTGCCAGTAGGACGACAGGGGGCGGTCCAGGGGGCTACACCTTC. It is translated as CASRTTGGGPGGYTF.